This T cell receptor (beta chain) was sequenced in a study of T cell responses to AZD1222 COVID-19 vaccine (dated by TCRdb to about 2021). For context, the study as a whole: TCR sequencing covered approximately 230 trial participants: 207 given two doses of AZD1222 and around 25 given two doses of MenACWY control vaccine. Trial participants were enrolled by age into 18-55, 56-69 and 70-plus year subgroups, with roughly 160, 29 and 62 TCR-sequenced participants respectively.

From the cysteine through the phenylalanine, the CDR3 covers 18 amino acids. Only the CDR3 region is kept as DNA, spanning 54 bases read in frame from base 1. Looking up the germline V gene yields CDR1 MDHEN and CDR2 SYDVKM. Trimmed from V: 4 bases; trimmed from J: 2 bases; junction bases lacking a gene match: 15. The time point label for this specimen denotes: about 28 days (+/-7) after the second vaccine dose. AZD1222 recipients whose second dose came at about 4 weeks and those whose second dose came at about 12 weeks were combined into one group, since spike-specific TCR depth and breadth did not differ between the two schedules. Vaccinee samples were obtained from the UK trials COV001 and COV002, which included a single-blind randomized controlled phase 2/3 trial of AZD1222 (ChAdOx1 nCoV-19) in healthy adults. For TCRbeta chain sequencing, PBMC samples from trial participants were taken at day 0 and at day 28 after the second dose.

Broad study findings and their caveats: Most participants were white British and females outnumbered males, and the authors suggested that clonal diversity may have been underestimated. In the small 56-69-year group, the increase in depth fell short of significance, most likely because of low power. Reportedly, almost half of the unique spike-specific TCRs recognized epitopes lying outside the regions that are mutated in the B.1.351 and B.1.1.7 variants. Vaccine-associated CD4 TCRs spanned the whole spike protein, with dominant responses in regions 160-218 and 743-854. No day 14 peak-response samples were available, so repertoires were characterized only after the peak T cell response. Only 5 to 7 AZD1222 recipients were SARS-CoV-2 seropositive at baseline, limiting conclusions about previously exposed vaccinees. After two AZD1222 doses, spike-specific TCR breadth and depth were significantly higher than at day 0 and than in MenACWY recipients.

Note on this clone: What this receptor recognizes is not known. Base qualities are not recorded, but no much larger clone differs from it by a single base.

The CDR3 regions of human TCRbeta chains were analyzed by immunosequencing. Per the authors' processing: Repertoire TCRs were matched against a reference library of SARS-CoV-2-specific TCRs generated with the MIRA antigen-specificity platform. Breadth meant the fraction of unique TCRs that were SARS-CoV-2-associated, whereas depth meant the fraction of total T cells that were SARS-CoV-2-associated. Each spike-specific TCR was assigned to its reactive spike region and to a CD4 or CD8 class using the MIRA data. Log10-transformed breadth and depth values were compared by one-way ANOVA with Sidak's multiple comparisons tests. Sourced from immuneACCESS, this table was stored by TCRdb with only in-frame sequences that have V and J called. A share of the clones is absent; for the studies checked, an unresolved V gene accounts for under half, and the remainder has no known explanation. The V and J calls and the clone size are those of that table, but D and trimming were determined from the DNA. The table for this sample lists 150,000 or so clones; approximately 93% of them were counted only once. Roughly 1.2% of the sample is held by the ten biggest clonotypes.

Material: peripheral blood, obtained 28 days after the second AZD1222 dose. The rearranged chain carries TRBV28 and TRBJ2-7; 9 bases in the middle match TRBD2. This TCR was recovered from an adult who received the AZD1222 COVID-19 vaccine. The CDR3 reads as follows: CASSSVLAGKDRPYEQYF. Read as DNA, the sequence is TGTGCCAGCAGTTCGGTTCTAGCGGGGAAGGACCGGCCCTACGAGCAGTACTTC.